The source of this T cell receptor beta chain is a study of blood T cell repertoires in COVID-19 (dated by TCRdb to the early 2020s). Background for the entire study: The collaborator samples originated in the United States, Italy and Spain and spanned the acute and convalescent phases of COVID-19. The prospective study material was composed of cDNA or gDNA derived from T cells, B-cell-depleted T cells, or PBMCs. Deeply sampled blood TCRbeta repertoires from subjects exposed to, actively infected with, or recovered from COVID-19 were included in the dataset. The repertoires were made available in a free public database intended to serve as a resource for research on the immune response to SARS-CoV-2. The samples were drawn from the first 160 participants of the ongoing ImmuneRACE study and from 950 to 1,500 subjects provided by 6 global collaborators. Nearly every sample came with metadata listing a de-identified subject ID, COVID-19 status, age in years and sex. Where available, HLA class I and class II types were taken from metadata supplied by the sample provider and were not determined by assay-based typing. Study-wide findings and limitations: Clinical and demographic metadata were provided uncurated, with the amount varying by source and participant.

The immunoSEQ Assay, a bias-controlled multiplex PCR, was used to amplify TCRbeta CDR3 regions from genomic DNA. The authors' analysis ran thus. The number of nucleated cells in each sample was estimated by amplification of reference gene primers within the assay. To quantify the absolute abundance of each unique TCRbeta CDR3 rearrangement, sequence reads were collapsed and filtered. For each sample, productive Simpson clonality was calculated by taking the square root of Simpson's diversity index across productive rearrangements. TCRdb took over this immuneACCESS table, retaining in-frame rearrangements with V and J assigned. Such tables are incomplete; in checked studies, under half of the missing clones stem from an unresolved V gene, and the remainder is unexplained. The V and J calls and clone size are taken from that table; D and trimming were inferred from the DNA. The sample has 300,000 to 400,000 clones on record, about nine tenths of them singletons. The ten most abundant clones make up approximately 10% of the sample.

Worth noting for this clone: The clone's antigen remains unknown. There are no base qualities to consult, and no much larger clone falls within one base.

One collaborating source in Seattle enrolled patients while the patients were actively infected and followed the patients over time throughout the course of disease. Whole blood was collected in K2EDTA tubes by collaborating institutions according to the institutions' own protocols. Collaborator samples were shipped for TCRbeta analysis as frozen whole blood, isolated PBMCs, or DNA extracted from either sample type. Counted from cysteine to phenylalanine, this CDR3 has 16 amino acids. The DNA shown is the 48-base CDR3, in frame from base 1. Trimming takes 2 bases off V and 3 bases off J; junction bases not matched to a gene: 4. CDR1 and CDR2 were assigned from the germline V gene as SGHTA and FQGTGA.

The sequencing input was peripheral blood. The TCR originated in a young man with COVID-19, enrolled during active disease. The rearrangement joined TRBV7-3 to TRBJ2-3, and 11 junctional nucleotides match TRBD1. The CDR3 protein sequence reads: CASSLLGQGVTDTQYF. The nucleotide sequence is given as TGTGCCAGCAGCTTATTGGGACAGGGGGTAACAGATACGCAGTATTTT.